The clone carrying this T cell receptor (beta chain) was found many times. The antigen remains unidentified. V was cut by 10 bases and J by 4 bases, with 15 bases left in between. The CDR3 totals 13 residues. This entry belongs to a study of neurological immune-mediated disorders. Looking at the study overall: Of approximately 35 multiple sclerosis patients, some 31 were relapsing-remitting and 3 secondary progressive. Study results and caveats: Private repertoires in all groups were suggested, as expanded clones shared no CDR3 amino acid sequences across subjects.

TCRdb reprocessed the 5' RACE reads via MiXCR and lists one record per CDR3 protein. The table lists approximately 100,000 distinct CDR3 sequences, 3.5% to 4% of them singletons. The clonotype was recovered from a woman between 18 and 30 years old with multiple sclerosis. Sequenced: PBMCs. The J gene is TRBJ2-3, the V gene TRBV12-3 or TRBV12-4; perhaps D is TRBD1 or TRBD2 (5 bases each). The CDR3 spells CATGRDGPDTQYF. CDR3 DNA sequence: TGTGCCACGGGACGAGACGGCCCAGATACGCAGTATTTT.